This entry lists 30 T cell receptor beta chains sequenced from one sample in a study of blood T cell repertoires in COVID-19. TCRdb's copy holds only in-frame clones and misses some; the assay was immunoSEQ multiplex PCR. The repertoire includes fewer than 250,000 clones, 88% of them detected once, and around 2.9% sits in the top ten. The source material was peripheral blood. All receptors come from a woman in her fifties or sixties with acute or convalescent COVID-19.

In this sample, this clone turned up a few times. The chain employs TRBV30 and TRBJ2-7, with D unclear. In germline, CDR1 is GTSNPN, CDR2 SVGIG (reference sequence). The CDR3 sequence is 12 residues long. Between the trimmed V and J ends, which lost 2 bases and 0 bases, there was a span of 5 bases. CDR3 sequence (DNA): TGTGCCTGGAGTCAGAACTCCTACGAGCAGTACTTC. Translating it yields CAWSQNSYEQYF.

The chain employs TRBV11-2 and TRBJ1-1; no clear D gene. The germline V and J ends were trimmed by 3 bases and 8 bases, with 7 bases remaining between them. Germline-derived CDR1 and CDR2 are SGHAT and FQNNGV. CDR3 length equals 11 residues. DNA for the CDR3: TGTGCCAGCAGCTTGAGGGCAGAAGCTTTCTTT. Its protein product is CASSLRAEAFF.

This rearrangement joins TRBV6-5 to TRBJ1-6; 8 bases are a match to TRBD1. The CDR3 totals 15 residues. CDR1 and CDR2 from the germline V gene are MNHEY and SVGAGI. With 6 bases clipped from V and 9 bases from J, the junction kept 10 bases outside the gene matches. The CDR3 is CASRPRTGTSSPLHF. The DNA of the CDR3 is TGTGCCAGCAGGCCCCGGACAGGGACCTCTTCACCCCTCCACTTT.

The chain has TRBV27 and TRBJ2-7, with 9 bases lining up with TRBD2. Germline V gene data show CDR1 as MNHEY and CDR2 as SMNVEV (reference sequence). This CDR3 contains 13 residues. The ends lost 6 bases at V and 2 bases at J; junction bases unmatched: 2. The DNA for the CDR3 is TGTGCCAGCAGCCGACTAGCGGCCTACGAGCAGTACTTC. Protein product: CASSRLAAYEQYF.

The genes are TRBV5-1 and TRBJ2-7, with 8 bases aligning to TRBD1. The junction had 15 bases not matched to a gene; V was cut back by 4 bases and J by 12 bases. Germline values: CDR1 SGHRS, CDR2 YFSETQ. The CDR3 spans 14 residues. CDR3 residues: CASSPGGTGSLWYF. The CDR3 DNA is TGCGCCAGCAGCCCTGGAGGGACAGGAAGTTTGTGGTACTTC.

The CDR3 DNA reads as TGTGCCAGCAGACAGAACCAGAACACTGAAGCTTTCTTT. Protein: CASRQNQNTEAFF. This chain connects TRBV19 to TRBJ1-1; perhaps TRBD1 as D (5 bases). Germline CDR1 is LNHDA and CDR2 is SQIVND (reference sequence). Trimming stripped 9 bases from V and 1 base from J, with 12 bases between. This CDR3 comprises 13 residues. The whole variable domain, remainder taken from reference TRBV19 and TRBJ1-1, is DGGITQSPKYLFRKEGQNVTLSCEQNLNHDAMYWYRQDPGQGLRLIYYSQIVNDFQKGDIAEGYSVSREKKESFPLTVTSAQKNPTAFYLCASRQNQNTEAFFGQGTRLTVV.

The chain uses TRBV5-1 and TRBJ1-1; perhaps TRBD1 as D (6 bases). V gave up 0 bases and J gave up 4 bases, with 16 bases separating them. CDR3 length: 16 amino acids. Per the germline V gene, CDR1 is SGHRS and CDR2 is YFSETQ. The CDR3 region is CASSLGQVGVGTEAFF. As DNA, the CDR3 is TGCGCCAGCAGCTTGGGACAGGTGGGGGTCGGCACTGAAGCTTTCTTT. The full variable domain, its missing parts supplied by reference TRBV5-1 and TRBJ1-1, is KAGVTQTPRYLIKTRGQQVTLSCSPISGHRSVSWYQQTPGQGLQFLFEYFSETQRNKGNFPGRFSGRQFSNSRSEMNVSTLELGDSALYLCASSLGQVGVGTEAFFGQGTRLTVV.

This chain joins TRBV9 and TRBJ2-5; maybe TRBD2 (6 bases). V lost 0 bases, J lost 2 bases, and 14 bases lay in between. The CDR3 loop spans 16 amino acids. Germline V gives CDR1 SGDLS, CDR2 YYNGEE. For the CDR3, the DNA is TGTGCCAGCAGCGTAGGGCCGGGGGACTCACAAGAGACCCAGTACTTC. The encoded protein is CASSVGPGDSQETQYF.

This clone was detected once. V and J are TRBV13 and TRBJ1-4; maybe TRBD1 (5 bases). Per germline, CDR1 PRHDT and CDR2 FYEKMQ (reference sequence). Trimming took 5 bases from V and 6 from J, leaving 10 bases between them. The CDR3 extends over 13 amino acids. CDR3 amino acids: CASSEQGYEKLFF. The CDR3, as DNA: TGTGCCAGCAGCGAGCAGGGTTATGAAAAACTGTTTTTT.

This clone was recorded at least ten times. This chain uses TRBV11-2 with TRBJ2-2; TRBD1 agrees at 7 bases. J gave up 1 base and V 5 bases, and 16 bases lay outside the gene matches. Germline loops: CDR1 SGHAT, CDR2 FQNNGV. CDR3 length: 19 amino acids. This CDR3 reads CASSPLPFRQGLNTGELFF. DNA for the CDR3: TGTGCCAGCAGCCCCTTGCCATTCCGACAGGGTCTGAACACCGGGGAGCTGTTTTTT.

V usage is TRBV19 and J usage is TRBJ1-2, with 7 nucleotides matching TRBD1. Germline trimming cut 3 bases from V and 0 bases from J; bases unmatched to any gene: 7. The germline V gene encodes CDR1 LNHDA and CDR2 SQIVND (reference sequence). The CDR3 has 16 amino acids. DNA of the CDR3: TGTGCCAGTAGTATCTGGCCGGGACAGCCTAACTATGGCTACACCTTC. Protein product: CASSIWPGQPNYGYTF.

The chain joins TRBV9 to TRBJ2-2; the match to TRBD1 covers 8 bases. In germline, CDR1 is SGDLS, CDR2 YYNGEE. Germline trimming cut 3 bases from V and 1 base from J; bases unmatched to any gene: 5. There are 16 residues in the CDR3. CDR3 protein: CASSAPGTGNTGELFF. In DNA form, the CDR3 reads TGTGCCAGCAGCGCGCCCGGGACAGGGAACACCGGGGAGCTGTTTTTT.

This chain uses TRBV15 with TRBJ2-7; the match to TRBD2 covers 11 bases. Trimming cost V 3 bases and J 3 bases; bases outside gene matches: 7. Germline CDR1 is LNHNV and CDR2 is YYDKDF (reference sequence). CDR3 length: 16 residues. The CDR3 DNA reads TGTGCCACCAGCAGGGCGACGACTAGCGGGAACTACGAGCAGTACTTC. Its protein is CATSRATTSGNYEQYF.

The chain employs TRBV11-2 and TRBJ1-1, with a tentative D call TRBD1 (5 bases). Germline assignment: CDR1 SGHAT and CDR2 FQNNGV. V was clipped by 8 bases and J by 4 bases, with 23 bases between them. This CDR3 is built from 16 residues. As DNA, the CDR3 is TGTGCCAGCCTTCCACGTCCGGGGGAAAAGGGCACTGAAGCTTTCTTT. Translated: CASLPRPGEKGTEAFF.

The chain carries TRBV6-5 and TRBJ1-2; TRBD1 matches 9 bases. Trimming removed 6 bases from V and 6 bases from J; junction bases left unmatched: 5. This CDR3 has 13 residues. In germline, CDR1 is MNHEY, CDR2 SVGAGI. The CDR3 sequence: CASSLTGGDGYTF. In DNA form, the CDR3 reads TGTGCCAGCAGCCTGACAGGGGGTGATGGCTACACCTTC.

The chain links TRBV6-5 to TRBJ1-6; D not resolved. CDR1 is MNHEY, CDR2 SVGAGI, per germline. Trimming removed 2 bases from V and 8 bases from J, with 10 bases in between. The CDR3 consists of 14 residues. CDR3 sequence reads: CASSYAGLHSPLHF. CDR3 sequence (DNA): TGTGCCAGCAGTTACGCAGGTTTGCATTCACCCCTCCACTTT.

The chain employs TRBV29-1 and TRBJ1-2; the D is unclear. CDR1 is SQVTM and CDR2 is ANQGSEA in the germline V gene. The CDR3 covers 14 residues. Trimming removed 1 base at V and 2 bases at J, with 11 bases between. CDR3 sequence: CSVEATGENYGYTF. CDR3 DNA: TGCAGCGTTGAAGCGACCGGGGAGAACTATGGCTACACCTTC.

The chain carries TRBV7-3 and TRBJ1-2; perhaps TRBD1 as D (6 bases). The V and J ends lost 0 bases and 4 bases respectively, with 6 bases between them. Germline lookup yields CDR1 SGHTA and CDR2 FQGTGA. This CDR3 spans 13 amino acids. This CDR3 is CASSLTQGYGYTF. Here the CDR3 DNA reads TGTGCCAGCAGCTTAACACAGGGCTATGGCTACACCTTC. The variable domain in full, completed from reference TRBV7-3 and TRBJ1-2, reads GAGVSQTPSNKVTEKGKYVELRCDPISGHTALYWYRQSLGQGPEFLIYFQGTGAADDSGLPNDRFFAVRPEGSVSTLKIQRTERGDSAVYLCASSLTQGYGYTFGSGTRLTVV.

The rearrangement joins TRBV27 to TRBJ1-5, with 7 bases identical to TRBD1. Germline assignment: CDR1 MNHEY and CDR2 SMNVEV (reference sequence). This CDR3 has 14 residues. V lost 5 bases to trimming and J lost 4 bases; unmatched junction nucleotides: 5. CDR3 sequence reads: CASSEGTANQPQHF. The DNA for the CDR3 is TGTGCCAGCAGTGAAGGGACAGCGAATCAGCCCCAGCATTTT.

The chain carries TRBV12-3 or TRBV12-4 and TRBJ1-2; D gene uncertain. The CDR3 sequence is 13 residues long. V was trimmed by 2 bases and J by 7 bases, leaving 11 bases between them. The CDR3 sequence is CASSLIGRGGYTF. CDR3 nucleotides: TGTGCCAGCAGTTTAATCGGGAGAGGTGGCTACACCTTC.

This clone has more than one count but fewer than ten. This chain uses TRBV5-4 with TRBJ2-2; D gene unclear. Germline V gene data show CDR1 as SGHNT and CDR2 as YYREEE (reference sequence). Trimming took 4 bases from V and 0 from J, leaving 7 bases between them. The CDR3 extends over 14 amino acids. CDR3 sequence (DNA): TGTGCCAGCAGCCCCCGTACGAACACCGGGGAGCTGTTTTTT. The encoded protein is CASSPRTNTGELFF.

The V call is TRBV6-5, the J call TRBJ1-4; D remains ambiguous. V lost 9 bases and J 3 bases, leaving 11 bases between the germline ends. The germline gives CDR1 MNHEY, CDR2 SVGAGI. The CDR3 length is 13 residues. Here the CDR3 reads CASRVSANEKLFF. The CDR3 nucleotides read TGTGCCAGTCGGGTTTCGGCTAATGAAAAACTGTTTTTT.

The chain is built from TRBV3-1 (or the pseudogene TRBV3-2) and TRBJ1-1; weak D call: TRBD1 (6 bases). V shed 3 bases and J shed 10 bases, with 15 bases lying between them. The CDR3 runs 13 residues. From germline, CDR1 is LGHDT and CDR2 YNNKEL (reference sequence). The CDR3 nucleotides read TGTGCCAGCAGCCAGGGGGCGCGGGGGGCAGCTTTCTTT. Translation: CASSQGARGAAFF.

The chain joins TRBV24-1 to TRBJ2-2; perhaps TRBD2 as D (5 bases). V was clipped by 4 bases and J by 6 bases, with 14 bases between them. The CDR3 loop spans 15 amino acids. Germline V gene sequence: CDR1 KGHDR, CDR2 SFDVKD. The CDR3 here is CATSDVRSGSGELFF. DNA for the CDR3: TGTGCCACCAGTGACGTCAGGAGCGGCTCCGGGGAGCTGTTTTTT.

V is TRBV9 and J is TRBJ2-2; 7 positions agree with TRBD2. V was pared by 2 bases and J by 3 bases, with 16 bases of the junction left unmatched. Germline CDR1 is SGDLS and CDR2 is YYNGEE. This CDR3 comprises 19 residues. Here the CDR3 DNA reads TGTGCCAGCAGCGTCCGCCCCCTAGTGCGGGAGTCACACACCGGGGAGCTGTTTTTT. Its translation is CASSVRPLVRESHTGELFF. The full variable domain, its missing parts supplied by reference TRBV9 and TRBJ2-2, is DSGVTQTPKHLITATGQRVTLRCSPRSGDLSVYWYQQSLDQGLQFLIQYYNGEERAKGNILERFSAQQFPDLHSELNLSSLELGDSALYFCASSVRPLVRESHTGELFFGEGSRLTVL.

The chain combines TRBV28 with TRBJ2-7, with 12 bases identical to TRBD2. V lost 7 bases to trimming and J lost 4 bases; unmatched junction nucleotides: 11. The CDR3 extends over 16 amino acids. Germline V gene data show CDR1 as MDHEN and CDR2 as SYDVKM. The chain's CDR3 is CASTAAGLAGRYEQYF. As DNA, the CDR3 is TGTGCCAGCACCGCCGCCGGACTAGCGGGACGTTACGAGCAGTACTTC.

This chain uses TRBV4-2 with TRBJ1-5, with D unresolved. Trimming left V 2 bases short and J 0 bases short, with 14 bases between. This CDR3 has 17 residues. The germline gives CDR1 LGHNA, CDR2 YNFKEQ. CDR3 coding DNA: TGTGCCAGCAGCCAACGTCGGTCGGGGAATAGCAATCAGCCCCAGCATTTT. Protein sequence: CASSQRRSGNSNQPQHF.

V usage is TRBV6-4 and J usage is TRBJ1-2; D remains ambiguous. CDR3 size: 13 residues. V dropped 8 bases and J dropped 11 bases, with 21 bases sitting between them. The germline CDR1 and CDR2 sequences are MRHNA and SNTAGT. The CDR3 is CASSAEGLGKYTF. DNA of the CDR3: TGTGCCAGCTCCGCGGAAGGACTAGGGAAGTACACCTTC.

This rearrangement joins TRBV5-6 to TRBJ1-4, with 9 bases matching TRBD1. V lost 5 bases, J lost 7 bases, and 9 bases stayed unmatched. CDR1 and CDR2 (germline): SGHDT, YYEEEE. The CDR3 has 15 amino acids. The CDR3 region has the DNA TGTGCCAGCAGGCCGGGGACAGGGAGAGGTGAAAAACTGTTTTTT. Translating it yields CASRPGTGRGEKLFF.

V is TRBV7-9 and J is TRBJ2-3, with D maybe TRBD2 (7 bases). Looked up from germline, CDR1 is SEHNR and CDR2 is FQNEAQ (reference sequence). Trimming stripped 4 bases from V and 1 base from J, with 12 bases between. This CDR3 has 15 residues. This CDR3 is CASSSRGAGTDTQYF. The CDR3 nucleotides read TGTGCCAGCAGCTCCCGGGGGGCCGGCACAGATACGCAGTATTTT.